These 14 T cell receptor beta chains were all obtained from the same sample, sequenced in a study of shared clonotypes between healthy human individuals (dated by TCRdb to 2018 to 2021). Library creation used the immunoSEQ multiplex PCR assay. In TCRdb, the immuneACCESS table is reduced to in-frame sequences with V and J assigned. These tables do not hold every clone; where another copy was compared, an unresolved V gene accounts for under half, and the others remain unexplained. Across this sample there are around 1.9 million clones, with about 92% seen only once. Around 1.7% of the sample comes from the top ten. CD8 naive samples consisted of CD45RO-negative cells that were positively selected for CCR7, yielding a CD45RA+CCR7+ population without TemRA cells. The sample taken for sequencing was naive CD8+ T cells from PBMCs. Taken with the paper, the label for cell subset or site translates to: CD45RA+CCR7+. These receptor sequences come from a man aged 18 to 29 in good health. Some clones in this sample may be carry-over from other donors' samples.

This chain joins TRBV4-1 and TRBJ2-7; D is possibly TRBD1 (5 bases). Germline CDR1 is MGHRA and CDR2 is YSYEKL. Trimming shortened V by 2 bases and J by 3 bases, and 11 bases separated the two germline ends. This CDR3 comprises 14 residues. The CDR3 sequence: CASSQRGSSYEQYF. DNA of the CDR3: TGCGCCAGCAGCCAAAGGGGATCTAGCTACGAGCAGTACTTC.

The chain joins TRBV5-1 to TRBJ2-4; possibly TRBD2 for D (5 bases). The CDR3 is 16 amino acids. V lost 4 bases and J lost 1, with 15 bases in between. Germline V gene sequence: CDR1 SGHRS, CDR2 YFSETQ. The CDR3, as DNA: TGCGCCAGCAGCGTTCCTAGCTCTGGGGCCAAAAACATTCAGTACTTC. This translates into CASSVPSSGAKNIQYF.

J is TRBJ2-7 and V is TRBV4-3; no clear D. CDR1 and CDR2 from the germline V gene are LGHNA and YSLEER. The V end was cut by 0 bases, the J end by 4 bases, with 10 bases between. The CDR3 length is 14 residues. This CDR3 is CASSQDRQLYEQYF. CDR3 nucleotides: TGCGCCAGCAGCCAAGATAGGCAGTTATACGAGCAGTACTTC.

This clone was seen a few times. The chain uses TRBV2 and TRBJ2-7, with 9 nucleotides matching TRBD2. The V gene end was trimmed by 4 bases and the J gene end by 3 bases; junction bases not matched to a gene: 13. CDR3 size: 17 residues. CDR1 and CDR2 (germline): SNHLY, FYNNEI. CDR3 bases: TGTGCCAGCAGTGGAACCGGGACTAGCCTTTCACTCTACGAGCAGTACTTC. The encoded protein is CASSGTGTSLSLYEQYF.

The rearrangement joins TRBV27 to TRBJ2-7; D ambiguous. Looked up from germline, CDR1 is MNHEY and CDR2 is SMNVEV (reference sequence). V lost 8 bases to trimming and J lost 0 bases, with 14 bases between them. This CDR3 spans 14 amino acids. CDR3 bases: TGTGCCAGCGGTAACTTCCTGAGCTCCTACGAGCAGTACTTC. Translating it yields CASGNFLSSYEQYF.

As regards this clone: Other DNA sequences from this sample encode an identical CDR3 as well. This chain links TRBV5-6 with TRBJ2-7; D remains unclear. The CDR3 consists of 13 residues. CDR1 SGHDT and CDR2 YYEEEE come from the germline V gene. V lost 0 bases to trimming and J lost 1 base, with 5 bases between them. The CDR3: CASSLGVSYEQYF. Here the CDR3 DNA reads TGTGCCAGCAGCTTGGGGGTATCCTACGAGCAGTACTTC. Drawing the rest from reference TRBV5-6 and TRBJ2-7, the complete variable domain is DAGVTQSPTHLIKTRGQQVTLRCSPKSGHDTVSWYQQALGQGPQFIFQYYEEEERQRGNFPDRFSGHQFPNYSSELNVNALLLGDSALYLCASSLGVSYEQYFGPGTRLTVT.

This chain uses TRBV27 with TRBJ2-7, with 8 bases lining up with TRBD2. Germline V CDR1 and CDR2: MNHEY, SMNVEV (reference sequence). This CDR3 has 14 amino acids. The V segment lost 6 bases and the J segment 2 bases; nucleotides outside the gene matches: 6. The CDR3 reads CASSLLAAAYEQYF. CDR3 bases: TGTGCCAGCAGCCTACTAGCGGCCGCCTACGAGCAGTACTTC.

This chain joins TRBV7-2 and TRBJ2-3; 11 nucleotides agree with TRBD2. This CDR3 contains 16 residues. Germline CDR1 SGHTA, CDR2 FQGNSA. With V trimmed by 1 base and J by 8 bases, 8 bases remained unmatched. CDR3 sequence (DNA): TGTGCCAGCAGCTTAGTAGGACTAGCGGGTATCGGTACGCAGTATTTT. As protein: CASSLVGLAGIGTQYF.

This chain connects TRBV21-1 to TRBJ1-3. TRBV21-1 is termed a pseudogene. The CDR3 totals 15 residues. This chain's CDR3 is CASSQRDPSGNTIYF. CDR3 coding DNA: TGTGCCAGCAGTCAGCGGGATCCAAGTGGAAACACCATATATTTT.

CDR3 DNA: TGTGCCAGCGCGCCGGGACAGGGGGGATACGAGCAGTACTTC. This gives the protein CASAPGQGGYEQYF. This chain connects TRBV27 to TRBJ2-7, with 11 bases matching TRBD1. The CDR3 consists of 14 residues. With V trimmed by 8 bases and J by 4 bases, 7 bases remained unmatched. The germline V gene has CDR1 MNHEY and CDR2 SMNVEV (reference sequence).

CDR3 nucleotide sequence: TGTGCCAGCAGCTTAGCCCTTGGACTAGCGGGGTACAATGAGCAGTTCTTC. Protein product: CASSLALGLAGYNEQFF. The rearrangement joins TRBV7-2 to TRBJ2-1; 12 positions match TRBD2. The germline V gene encodes CDR1 SGHTA and CDR2 FQGNSA. J gave up 4 bases and V 0 bases, and 4 bases lay outside the gene matches. The CDR3 has 17 amino acids.

About this clone: Other nucleotide sequences from this sample produce the same CDR3. The chain combines TRBV27 with TRBJ2-7, with TRBD1 as a possible D gene (5 bases). The V end was cut by 3 bases, the J end by 2 bases, with 8 bases between. Germline V gene lookup returns CDR1 MNHEY and CDR2 SMNVEV (reference sequence). This CDR3 has 13 residues. The CDR3 loop is CASSFGATYEQYF. The CDR3 DNA reads TGTGCCAGCAGTTTTGGGGCCACCTACGAGCAGTACTTC.

The chain couples TRBV9 to TRBJ2-7; tentative D call: TRBD2 (6 bases). The germline CDR1 and CDR2 sequences are SGDLS and YYNGEE. Between the trimmed V and J ends, which lost 3 bases and 2 bases, there was a span of 18 bases. The CDR3 runs to 16 residues. CDR3 DNA: TGTGCCAGCAGCGCCCAGACTAGGGCCGCTCCCTACGAGCAGTACTTC. Translating gives CASSAQTRAAPYEQYF.

The chain joins TRBV7-9 to TRBJ1-1; 9 bases are a match to TRBD1. V trimming: 5 bases; J trimming: 5 bases; junction bases outside the gene matches: 18. Germline V gene data show CDR1 as SEHNR and CDR2 as FQNEAQ (reference sequence). The CDR3 has 18 residues. CDR3 sequence reads: CASSGLKPKQGAGTEAFF. The CDR3 coding sequence is TGTGCCAGCAGCGGATTGAAACCCAAACAGGGGGCGGGTACTGAAGCTTTCTTT. Full variable domain (rest looked up from reference TRBV7-9 and TRBJ1-1): DTGVSQNPRHKITKRGQNVTFRCDPISEHNRLYWYRQTLGQGPEFLTYFQNEAQLEKSRLLSDRFSAERPKGSFSTLEIQRTEQGDSAMYLCASSGLKPKQGAGTEAFFGQGTRLTVV.